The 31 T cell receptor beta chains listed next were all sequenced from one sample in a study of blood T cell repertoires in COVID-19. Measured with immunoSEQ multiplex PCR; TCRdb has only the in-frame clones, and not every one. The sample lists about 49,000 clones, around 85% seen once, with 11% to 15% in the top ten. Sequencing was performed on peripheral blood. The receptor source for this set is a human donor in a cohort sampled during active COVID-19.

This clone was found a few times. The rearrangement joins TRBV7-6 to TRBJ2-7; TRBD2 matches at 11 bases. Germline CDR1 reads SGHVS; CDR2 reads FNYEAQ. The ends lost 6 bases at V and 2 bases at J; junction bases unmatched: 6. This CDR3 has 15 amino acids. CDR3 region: CASSSGLAETYEQYF. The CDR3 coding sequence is TGTGCCAGCAGTTCGGGACTAGCGGAGACCTACGAGCAGTACTTC.

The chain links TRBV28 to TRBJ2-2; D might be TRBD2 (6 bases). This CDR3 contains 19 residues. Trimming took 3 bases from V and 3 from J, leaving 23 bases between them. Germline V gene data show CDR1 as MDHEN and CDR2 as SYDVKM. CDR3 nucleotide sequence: TGTGCCAGCAGTTTTTGGGCGGGGAGGAAAGTCGCCGACACCGGGGAGCTGTTTTTT. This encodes CASSFWAGRKVADTGELFF.

DNA of the CDR3: TGTGCCAGCAGCTCCTCGTCTAGCGGGGTCTCCTACGAGCAGTACTTC. This sequence encodes CASSSSSSGVSYEQYF. The V call is TRBV5-6, the J call TRBJ2-7, with 9 bases lining up with TRBD2. CDR1 and CDR2 (germline): SGHDT, YYEEEE. This CDR3 spans 16 amino acids. Losses at the gene ends were 3 bases for V and 0 bases for J; bases not matched to a gene: 7.

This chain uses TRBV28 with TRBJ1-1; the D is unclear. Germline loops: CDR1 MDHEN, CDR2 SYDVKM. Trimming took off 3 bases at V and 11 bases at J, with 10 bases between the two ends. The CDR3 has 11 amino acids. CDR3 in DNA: TGTGCCAGCAGTTTCTCCCACTCGGCTTTCTTT. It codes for CASSFSHSAFF. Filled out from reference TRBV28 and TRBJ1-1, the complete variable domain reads DVKVTQSSRYLVKRTGEKVFLECVQDMDHENMFWYRQDPGLGLRLIYFSYDVKMKEKGDIPEGYSVSREKKERFSLILESASTNQTSMYLCASSFSHSAFFGQGTRLTVV.

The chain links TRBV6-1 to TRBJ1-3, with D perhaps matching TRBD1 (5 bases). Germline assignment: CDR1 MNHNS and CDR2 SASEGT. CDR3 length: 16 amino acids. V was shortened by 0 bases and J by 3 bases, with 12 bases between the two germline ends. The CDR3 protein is CASSEAMRGVGNTIYF. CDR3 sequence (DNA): TGTGCCAGCAGTGAAGCGATGCGGGGGGTTGGAAACACCATATATTTT.

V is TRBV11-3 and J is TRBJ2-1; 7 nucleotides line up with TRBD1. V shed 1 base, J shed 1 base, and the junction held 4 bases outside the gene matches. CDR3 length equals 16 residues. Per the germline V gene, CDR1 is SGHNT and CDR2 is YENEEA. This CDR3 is CASSLVGTVSYNEQFF. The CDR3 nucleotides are TGTGCCAGCAGCTTAGTCGGGACAGTTTCCTACAATGAGCAGTTCTTC.

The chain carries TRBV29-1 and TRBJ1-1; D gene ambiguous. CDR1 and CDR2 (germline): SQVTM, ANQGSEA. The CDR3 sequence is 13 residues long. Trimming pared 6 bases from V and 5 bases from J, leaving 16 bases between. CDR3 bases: TGCAGCGTCGGAACTGGACTGGGGACTGAAGCTTTCTTT. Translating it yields CSVGTGLGTEAFF.

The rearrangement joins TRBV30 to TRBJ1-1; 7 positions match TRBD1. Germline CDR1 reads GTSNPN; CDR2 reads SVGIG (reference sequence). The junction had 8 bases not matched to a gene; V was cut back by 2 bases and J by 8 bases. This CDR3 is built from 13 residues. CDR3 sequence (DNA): TGTGCCTGGAGTAAGGGGACAGCTCACGAAGCTTTCTTT. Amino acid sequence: CAWSKGTAHEAFF.

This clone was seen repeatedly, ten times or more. In nucleotides, the CDR3 is TGTGCCTGGAGTCGGGGGGCTGGAAACACCATATATTTT. It translates to CAWSRGAGNTIYF. V gene TRBV30 combines with J gene TRBJ1-3, with TRBD1 as a possible D gene (5 bases). The CDR3 contains 13 residues. Germline lookup yields CDR1 GTSNPN and CDR2 SVGIG (reference sequence). The ends were cut back, 2 bases at V and 2 bases at J, with 7 bases in the middle.

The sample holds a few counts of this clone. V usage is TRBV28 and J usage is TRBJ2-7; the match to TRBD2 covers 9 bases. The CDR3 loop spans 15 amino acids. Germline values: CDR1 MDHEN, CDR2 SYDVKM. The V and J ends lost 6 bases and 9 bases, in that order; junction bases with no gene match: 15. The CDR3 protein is CASRSPAGGPVWQYF. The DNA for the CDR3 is TGTGCCAGCAGATCCCCAGCGGGAGGCCCGGTTTGGCAGTACTTC.

The CDR3 loop reads CASSQGQGASEQYF. In nucleotides, the CDR3 is TGTGCCAGCAGCCAAGGACAGGGGGCCTCCGAGCAGTACTTC. The V call is TRBV11-3, the J call TRBJ2-7, with 11 bases lining up with TRBD1. The trim removed 5 bases at V and 6 bases at J, leaving 6 bases unmatched. CDR3 size: 14 residues. Germline loops: CDR1 SGHNT, CDR2 YENEEA.

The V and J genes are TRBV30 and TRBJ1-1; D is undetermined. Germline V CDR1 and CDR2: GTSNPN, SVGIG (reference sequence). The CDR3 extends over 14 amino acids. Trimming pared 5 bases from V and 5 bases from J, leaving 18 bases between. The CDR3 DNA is TGTGCCTGGCAGTTAGGTACGACTGGGACTGAAGCTTTCTTT. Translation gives CAWQLGTTGTEAFF.

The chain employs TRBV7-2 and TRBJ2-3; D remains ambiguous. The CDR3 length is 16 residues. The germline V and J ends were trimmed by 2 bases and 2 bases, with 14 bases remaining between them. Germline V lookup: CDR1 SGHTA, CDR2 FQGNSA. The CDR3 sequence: CASSLRAWALTDTQYF. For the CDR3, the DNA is TGTGCCAGCAGCTTACGAGCTTGGGCCCTCACAGATACGCAGTATTTT. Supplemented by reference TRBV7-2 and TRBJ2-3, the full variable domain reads GAGVSQSPSNKVTEKGKDVELRCDPISGHTALYWYRQSLGQGLEFLIYFQGNSAPDKSGLPSDRFSAERTGGSVSTLTIQRTQQEDSAVYLCASSLRAWALTDTQYFGPGTRLTVL.

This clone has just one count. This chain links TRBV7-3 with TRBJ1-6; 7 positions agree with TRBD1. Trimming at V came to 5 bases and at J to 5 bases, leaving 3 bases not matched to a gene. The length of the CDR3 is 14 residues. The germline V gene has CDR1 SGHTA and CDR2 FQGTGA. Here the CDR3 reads CASSGTANNSPLHF. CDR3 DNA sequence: TGTGCCAGCAGCGGGACAGCCAATAATTCACCCCTCCACTTT.

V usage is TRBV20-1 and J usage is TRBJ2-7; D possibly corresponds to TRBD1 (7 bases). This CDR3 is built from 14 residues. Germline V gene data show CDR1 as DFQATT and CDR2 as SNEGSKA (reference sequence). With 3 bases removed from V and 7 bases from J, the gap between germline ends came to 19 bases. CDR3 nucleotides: TGCAGTGCTAGTCCAATGGGGGGCAGGGGGGAGCAGTACTTC. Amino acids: CSASPMGGRGEQYF.

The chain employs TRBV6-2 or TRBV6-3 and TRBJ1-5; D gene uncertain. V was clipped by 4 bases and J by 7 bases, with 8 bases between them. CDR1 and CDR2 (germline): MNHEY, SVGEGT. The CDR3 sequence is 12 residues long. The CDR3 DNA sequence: TGTGCCAGCAGTTCTCTTTTCCAGCCCCAGCATTTT. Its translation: CASSSLFQPQHF.

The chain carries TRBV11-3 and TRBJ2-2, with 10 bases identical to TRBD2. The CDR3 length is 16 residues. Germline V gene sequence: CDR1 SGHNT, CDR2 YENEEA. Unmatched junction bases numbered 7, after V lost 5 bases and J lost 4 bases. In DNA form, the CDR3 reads TGTGCCAGCAGCGACAGCGGGGGGGCTGCCACCGGGGAGCTGTTTTTT. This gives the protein CASSDSGGAATGELFF.

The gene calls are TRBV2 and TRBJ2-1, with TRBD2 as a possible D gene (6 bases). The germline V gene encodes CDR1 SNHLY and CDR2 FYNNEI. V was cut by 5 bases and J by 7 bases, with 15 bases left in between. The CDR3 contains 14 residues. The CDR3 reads CASSRRGRRNEQFF. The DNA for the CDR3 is TGTGCCAGCAGTCGGCGGGGTCGGAGAAATGAGCAGTTCTTC. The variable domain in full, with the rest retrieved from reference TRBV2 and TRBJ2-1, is EPEVTQTPSHQVTQMGQEVILRCVPISNHLYFYWYRQILGQKVEFLVSFYNNEISEKSEIFDDQFSVERPDGSNFTLKIRSTKLEDSAMYFCASSRRGRRNEQFFGPGTRLTVL.

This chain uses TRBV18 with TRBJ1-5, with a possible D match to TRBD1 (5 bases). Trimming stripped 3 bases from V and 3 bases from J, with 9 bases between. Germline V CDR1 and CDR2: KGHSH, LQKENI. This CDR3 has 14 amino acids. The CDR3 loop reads CASSPGAFNQPQHF. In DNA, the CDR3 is TGTGCCAGCTCACCTGGGGCCTTCAATCAGCCCCAGCATTTT. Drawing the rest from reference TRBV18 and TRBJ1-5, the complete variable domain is NAGVMQNPRHLVRRRGQEARLRCSPMKGHSHVYWYRQLPEEGLKFMVYLQKENIIDESGMPKERFSAEFPKEGPSILRIQQVVRGDSAAYFCASSPGAFNQPQHFGDGTRLSIL.

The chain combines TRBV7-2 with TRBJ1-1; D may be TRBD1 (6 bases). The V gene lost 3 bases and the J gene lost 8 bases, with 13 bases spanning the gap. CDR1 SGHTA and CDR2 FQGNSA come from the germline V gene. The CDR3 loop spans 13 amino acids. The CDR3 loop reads CASSFGQDREAFF. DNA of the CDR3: TGTGCCAGCAGCTTTGGCCAAGACAGGGAAGCTTTCTTT.

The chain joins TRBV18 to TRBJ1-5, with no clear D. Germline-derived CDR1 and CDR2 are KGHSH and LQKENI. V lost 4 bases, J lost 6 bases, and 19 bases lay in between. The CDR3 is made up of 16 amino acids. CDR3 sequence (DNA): TGTGCCAGCTCACAGGGTGCAGCGGGCGTAGGTCAGCCCCAGCATTTT. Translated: CASSQGAAGVGQPQHF.

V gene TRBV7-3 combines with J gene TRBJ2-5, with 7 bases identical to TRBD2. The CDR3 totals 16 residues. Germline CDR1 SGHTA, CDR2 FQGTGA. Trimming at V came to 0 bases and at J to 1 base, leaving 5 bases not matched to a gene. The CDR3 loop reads CASSLTAGAGQETQYF. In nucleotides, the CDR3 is TGTGCCAGCAGCTTAACGGCGGGAGCCGGCCAAGAGACCCAGTACTTC.

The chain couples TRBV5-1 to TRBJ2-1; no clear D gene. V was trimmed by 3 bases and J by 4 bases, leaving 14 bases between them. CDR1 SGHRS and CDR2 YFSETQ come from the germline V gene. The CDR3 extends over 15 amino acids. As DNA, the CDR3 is TGCGCCAGCAGCTCCGGCGGTGGAAGGTACAATGAGCAGTTCTTC. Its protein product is CASSSGGGRYNEQFF.

The chain's CDR3 is CASSPRGAGTGELFF. The DNA for the CDR3 is TGTGCCAGTAGTCCCCGCGGGGCGGGCACCGGGGAGCTGTTTTTT. The rearrangement links TRBV19 to TRBJ2-2; D perhaps matches TRBD2 (6 bases). V gave up 5 bases and J gave up 4 bases, with 14 bases separating them. CDR1 and CDR2 (germline): LNHDA, SQIVND (reference sequence). CDR3 length equals 15 residues.

CDR3 sequence: CASSLDARAGTGELFF. The CDR3 DNA sequence: TGTGCCAGCTCACTAGATGCCAGGGCCGGCACCGGGGAGCTGTTTTTT. This chain links TRBV18 with TRBJ2-2; D perhaps matches TRBD1 (5 bases). Trimming shortened V by 4 bases and J by 4 bases, and 16 bases separated the two germline ends. The germline gives CDR1 KGHSH, CDR2 LQKENI. The CDR3 spans 16 residues.

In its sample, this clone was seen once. DNA of the CDR3: TGTGCCAGCAGTGAAGCGGCGGGAGGATACACAGATACGCAGTATTTT. Translation gives CASSEAAGGYTDTQYF. The genes are TRBV2 and TRBJ2-3; 8 nucleotides match TRBD2. The CDR3 consists of 16 residues. J lost 2 bases, V lost 0 bases, and 4 bases had no gene match. CDR1 and CDR2 (germline): SNHLY, FYNNEI.

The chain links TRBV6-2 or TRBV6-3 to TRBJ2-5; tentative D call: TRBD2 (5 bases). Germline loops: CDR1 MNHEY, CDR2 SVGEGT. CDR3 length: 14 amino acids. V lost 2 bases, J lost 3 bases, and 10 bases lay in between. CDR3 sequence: CASSYTLGKETQYF. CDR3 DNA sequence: TGTGCCAGCAGTTACACACTAGGGAAAGAGACCCAGTACTTC.

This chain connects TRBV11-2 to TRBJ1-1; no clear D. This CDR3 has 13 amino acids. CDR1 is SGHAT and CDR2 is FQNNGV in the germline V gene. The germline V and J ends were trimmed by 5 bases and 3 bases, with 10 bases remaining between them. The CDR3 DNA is TGTGCCAGCAGCCCCGTACATTACACTGAAGCTTTCTTT. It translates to CASSPVHYTEAFF.

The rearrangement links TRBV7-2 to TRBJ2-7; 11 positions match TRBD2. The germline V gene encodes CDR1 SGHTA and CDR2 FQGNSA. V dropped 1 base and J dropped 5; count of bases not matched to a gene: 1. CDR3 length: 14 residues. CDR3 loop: CASSLVTSGNEQYF. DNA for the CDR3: TGTGCCAGCAGCTTAGTGACTAGCGGGAACGAGCAGTACTTC.

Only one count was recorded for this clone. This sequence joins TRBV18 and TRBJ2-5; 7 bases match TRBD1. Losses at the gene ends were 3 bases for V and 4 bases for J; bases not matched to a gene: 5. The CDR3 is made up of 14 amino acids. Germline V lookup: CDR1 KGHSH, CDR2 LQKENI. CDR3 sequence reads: CASSPKTGLETQYF. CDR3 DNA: TGTGCCAGCTCACCTAAGACAGGGTTAGAGACCCAGTACTTC.

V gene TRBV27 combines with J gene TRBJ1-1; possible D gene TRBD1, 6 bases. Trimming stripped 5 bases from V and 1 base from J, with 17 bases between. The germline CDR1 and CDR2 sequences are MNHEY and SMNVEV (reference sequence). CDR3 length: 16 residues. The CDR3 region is CASSLGSRGWNTEAFF. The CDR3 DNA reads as TGTGCCAGCAGTCTGGGCTCCAGGGGATGGAACACTGAAGCTTTCTTT.